Listed below are T cell receptor beta chains from one sample, sequenced in a study of vaccination effects on CD4 cells after COVID-19. The antigens for these receptors are not known. Some clones are missing from TCRdb's copy, which holds only in-frame ones; the method was immunoSEQ multiplex PCR. The table has around 46,000 clones, about 76% seen once; the top ten hold about 16%. The sequencing here drew on CD4+ T cells from PBMCs cultured with HCoV-OC43 spike peptides, taken after COVID-19 vaccination. The origin of the receptors is a human donor who received a COVID-19 vaccine. CDR3s include the opening cysteine and the closing phenylalanine or tryptophan. D genes are given only for firm matches. Clone size is not always given. Where it is, it says once, few, many or a class for expanded clones.

D,V,J,size,DNA,CDR3
TRBD1,TRBV6-5,TRBJ2-7,.,TGTGCCAGCGCCAGGACAGGCTACGAGCAGTACTTC,CASARTGYEQYF
.,TRBV7-6,TRBJ1-6,.,TGTGCCAGCAGCTTAGCAATCGCCAGGAGAGGTAGCTCCTATAATTCACCCCTCCACTTT,CASSLAIARRGSSYNSPLHF
.,TRBV6-5,TRBJ1-5,once,TGTGCCAGCAGGGGGGGGATAGGGCAGCCCCAGCATTTT,CASRGGIGQPQHF
TRBD2,TRBV19,TRBJ2-7,.,TGTGCCAGTAGTATGGGTAGCGGGGGGGCGTCCTACGAGCAGTACTTC,CASSMGSGGASYEQYF
.,TRBV3-1/TRBV3-2,TRBJ2-3,.,TGTGCCAGCAGCCTGCGGAGCAACACAGATACGCAGTATTTT,CASSLRSNTDTQYF
.,TRBV6-5,TRBJ2-1,once,TGTGCCAGCAGATTGGCAGGGCGCAATGAGCAGTTCTTC,CASRLAGRNEQFF
.,TRBV5-1,TRBJ2-1,.,TGCGCCAGCGACCCCGGAGTAGCGGCCTTCTCCTACAATGAGCAGTTCTTC,CASDPGVAAFSYNEQFF
TRBD1,TRBV19,TRBJ1-1,once,TGTGCCAGTAGTAGGGGGACAGGGCTGAACACTGAAGCTTTCTTT,CASSRGTGLNTEAFF
.,TRBV7-9,TRBJ1-4,.,TGTGCCAGCAGCTTAGGTCGGGGCGAGGCAACTAATGAAAAACTGTTTTTT,CASSLGRGEATNEKLFF
.,TRBV18,TRBJ1-5,.,TGTGCCAGCTCACCACCGGGTGGGGGGAATCAGCCCCAGCATTTT,CASSPPGGGNQPQHF
TRBD2,TRBV6-4,TRBJ2-1,.,TGTGCCAGCAGTGACTCTGGGGGAGGGCCCGATGAGCAGTTCTTC,CASSDSGGGPDEQFF
.,TRBV4-2,TRBJ1-3,.,TGTGCCAGCAGCCAAGATCTTACAGCCTCTGGAAACACCATATATTTT,CASSQDLTASGNTIYF
TRBD1,TRBV10-2,TRBJ2-7,.,TGCGCCAGCAGTTCAGGACAGGGGCTCTCCTACGAGCAGTACTTC,CASSSGQGLSYEQYF
.,TRBV7-9,TRBJ2-3,once,TGTGCCAGCAGCCCCATGGGGACGACAGATACGCAGTATTTT,CASSPMGTTDTQYF
.,TRBV6-6,TRBJ1-2,.,TGTGCCAGCAGTTACGCGTCAGGGAGAGGGTATGGCTACACCTTC,CASSYASGRGYGYTF
TRBD1,TRBV5-1,TRBJ2-5,.,TGCGCCAGCAGCCCTCCCTCCGGGACAGGGTACCAAGAGACCCAGTACTTC,CASSPPSGTGYQETQYF
.,TRBV5-4,TRBJ2-7,.,TGTGCCAGCAGCTCCTGGGGGGGCGGGGCAGGGGAGCGGGGCGAGCAGTACTTC,CASSSWGGGAGERGEQYF
TRBD1,TRBV5-1,TRBJ2-7,few,TGCGCCAGCAGCGCTGGACAGGGAAGCGAGCAGTACTTC,CASSAGQGSEQYF
.,TRBV19,TRBJ1-4,.,TGTGCCAGTAGTCGTCGACTCGAAAAACTGTTTTTT,CASSRRLEKLFF
.,TRBV2,TRBJ2-1,.,TGTGCCAGCAGTGGTATTGGGGAGCAGTTCTTC,CASSGIGEQFF
.,TRBV10-3,TRBJ1-3,.,TGTGCCATCACGGAAGATGGAAACACCATATATTTT,CAITEDGNTIYF
.,TRBV21-1,TRBJ1-5,.,TGTGCCAGCAGCAAATTAGTCCGCAGGGCCTGGCGGGATCAGCCCCAGCATTTT,CASSKLVRRAWRDQPQHF
TRBD1,TRBV7-9,TRBJ2-7,once,TGTGCCAGCAGCCCCGGGACAGGGCCCTACGAGCAGTACTTC,CASSPGTGPYEQYF
TRBD2,TRBV11-2,TRBJ2-5,.,TGTGCCAGCAGCTTAGTTAGTCCCGGGCTATGGGGGGGCCAAGAGACCCAGTACTTC,CASSLVSPGLWGGQETQYF
TRBD2,TRBV5-4,TRBJ2-5,.,TGTGCCAGCAGCTCGCGGACTAGCGGGAGGTTGCAAGAGACCCAGTACTTC,CASSSRTSGRLQETQYF
TRBD1,TRBV6-1,TRBJ2-5,.,TGTGCCAGCAGTGAAAATACAGGGGGAGAGACCCAGTACTTC,CASSENTGGETQYF
TRBD1,TRBV18,TRBJ1-4,few,TGTGCCAGCTCACCCGGACAGGAGAGTGAAAAACTGTTTTTT,CASSPGQESEKLFF
.,TRBV3-1/TRBV3-2,TRBJ1-2,.,TGTGCCAGCAGCCAAGCTTCTTGGAATTATGGCTACACCTTC,CASSQASWNYGYTF
TRBD2,TRBV3-1/TRBV3-2,TRBJ2-1,few,TGTGCCAGCAGCCAACTAGCGGGAGACGAGCAGTTCTTC,CASSQLAGDEQFF
.,TRBV6-5,TRBJ1-2,.,TGTGCCAGCAGTTACTTGCAGGGCCGGTCGAACTATGGCTACACCTTC,CASSYLQGRSNYGYTF
TRBD2,TRBV5-1,TRBJ2-3,.,TGCGCCAGCAGCTCGGGAGGCGTAGGAGATACGCAGTATTTT,CASSSGGVGDTQYF
TRBD1,TRBV3-1/TRBV3-2,TRBJ1-3,once,TGTGCCAGCAGCCTGGACAGGTACCGAAACACCATATATTTT,CASSLDRYRNTIYF
TRBD2,TRBV25-1,TRBJ2-2,.,TGTGCCAGCGTAGCGGGCGGGGAGCTGTTTTTT,CASVAGGELFF
.,TRBV2,TRBJ1-2,few,TGTGCCAGCAATGGGGTGAGAGGTTCAAACTATGGCTACACCTTC,CASNGVRGSNYGYTF
.,TRBV5-1,TRBJ1-2,few,TGCGCCAGCAGCTTGGGGACAGCACAAAACTATGGCTACACCTTC,CASSLGTAQNYGYTF
.,TRBV5-6,TRBJ1-4,.,TGTGCCAGCAGCTTGATCAGTACTAATGAAAAACTGTTTTTT,CASSLISTNEKLFF
TRBD1,TRBV19,TRBJ1-2,.,TGTGCCAGTAGCAGGGACAGAACGAACTATGGCTACACCTTC,CASSRDRTNYGYTF
.,TRBV10-1,TRBJ1-5,few,TGCGCCACCCCGGACCCCTCGGCCTCTAGCAATCAGCCCCAGCATTTT,CATPDPSASSNQPQHF
.,TRBV27,TRBJ1-2,.,TGTGCCAGCAGTTCTCTCTTTCAGGGTGGCTATGGCTACACCTTC,CASSSLFQGGYGYTF
.,TRBV2,TRBJ1-5,.,TGTGCCAGCAGTGCCGGGACATCCTATCAGCCCCAGCATTTT,CASSAGTSYQPQHF
.,TRBV12-1,TRBJ2-1,.,TGTGCCAGCAGCTTTGTGCGGGGGCGCGTGAACAAGGATGAGCAGTTCTTC,CASSFVRGRVNKDEQFF
.,TRBV11-2,TRBJ1-2,.,TGTGCCAGCAGCTTCTCCCCGGTTAACTATGGCTACACCTTC,CASSFSPVNYGYTF
TRBD2,TRBV5-6,TRBJ2-7,.,TGTGCCAGCAGCCCGGGACTAGCGGACTACGAGCAGTACTTC,CASSPGLADYEQYF